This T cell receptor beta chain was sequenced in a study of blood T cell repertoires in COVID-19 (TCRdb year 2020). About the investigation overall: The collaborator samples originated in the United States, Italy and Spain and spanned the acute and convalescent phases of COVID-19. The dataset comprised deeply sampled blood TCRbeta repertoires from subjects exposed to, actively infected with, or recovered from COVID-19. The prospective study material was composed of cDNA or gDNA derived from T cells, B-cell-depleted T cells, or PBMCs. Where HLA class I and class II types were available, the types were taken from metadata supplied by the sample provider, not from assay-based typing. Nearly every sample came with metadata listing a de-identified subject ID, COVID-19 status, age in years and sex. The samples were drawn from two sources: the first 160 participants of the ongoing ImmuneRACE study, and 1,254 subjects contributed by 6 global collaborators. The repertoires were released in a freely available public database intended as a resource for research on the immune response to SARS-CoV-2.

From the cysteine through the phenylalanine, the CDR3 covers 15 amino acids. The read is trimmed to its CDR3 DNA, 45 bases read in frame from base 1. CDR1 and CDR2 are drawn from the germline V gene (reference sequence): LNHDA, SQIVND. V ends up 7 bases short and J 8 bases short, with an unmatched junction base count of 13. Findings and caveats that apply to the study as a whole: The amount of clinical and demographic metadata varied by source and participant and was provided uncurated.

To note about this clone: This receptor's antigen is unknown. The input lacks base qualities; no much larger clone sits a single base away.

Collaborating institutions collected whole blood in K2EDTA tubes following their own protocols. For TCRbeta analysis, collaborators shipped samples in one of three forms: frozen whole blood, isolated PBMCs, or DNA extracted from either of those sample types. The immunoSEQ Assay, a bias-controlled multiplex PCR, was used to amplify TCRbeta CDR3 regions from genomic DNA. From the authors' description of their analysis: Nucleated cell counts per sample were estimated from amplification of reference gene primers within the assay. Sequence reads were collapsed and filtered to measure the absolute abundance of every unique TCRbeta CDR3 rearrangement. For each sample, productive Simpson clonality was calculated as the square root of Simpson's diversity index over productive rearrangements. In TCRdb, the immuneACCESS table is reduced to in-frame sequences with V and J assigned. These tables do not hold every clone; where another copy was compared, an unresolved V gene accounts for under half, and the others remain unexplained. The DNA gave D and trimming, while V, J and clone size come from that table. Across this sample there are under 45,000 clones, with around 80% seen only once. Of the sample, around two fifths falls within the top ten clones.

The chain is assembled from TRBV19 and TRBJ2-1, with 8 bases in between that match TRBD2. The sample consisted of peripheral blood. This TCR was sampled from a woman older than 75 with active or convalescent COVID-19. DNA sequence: TGTGCCAGTACCATACAAATCGGACTAGCCCATGAGCAGTTCTTC. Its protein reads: CASTIQIGLAHEQFF.